These 17 T cell receptor beta chains share one sample of origin, sequenced in a study of T cell repertoires in cytomegalovirus infection. TCRdb itself ran the reads through MiXCR, one entry per CDR3 protein. The sample has about 310,000 distinct CDR3 sequences, roughly 25% seen once. These receptors' targets are unknown. The sample consisted of cultured PBMCs, taken from culture after CMV antigen stimulation. Receptors originate from a human donor in good health (CMV status not recorded). Some clones in this sample may be carry-over from other donors' samples.

This sequence joins TRBV29-1 and TRBJ2-7, with 16 bases that match TRBD2. V dropped 4 bases and J dropped 5; count of bases not matched to a gene: 11. The CDR3 is made up of 17 amino acids. Looked up from germline, CDR1 is SQVTM and CDR2 is ANQGSEA. CDR3 DNA: TGCAGCGTTGGGACCGGGACTAGCGGGAGGGGGGTCCACGAGCAGTACTTC. Translating it yields CSVGTGTSGRGVHEQYF.

This clonotype was detected a few times. The chain joins TRBV10-2 to TRBJ1-1; D call uncertain. This CDR3 comprises 14 residues. Trimming left V 3 bases short and J 5 bases short, with 13 bases between. CDR1 is WSHSY and CDR2 is SAAADI in the germline V gene. The CDR3 DNA reads as TGCGCCAGCAGTGACAACACCGGAACGACTGAAGCTTTCTTT. The encoded protein is CASSDNTGTTEAFF.

This clonotype appeared a few times. The rearrangement uses TRBV19 and TRBJ1-5; D remains unclear. The CDR3 is 16 amino acids. Germline V lookup: CDR1 LNHDA, CDR2 SQIVND (reference sequence). Trimming stripped 3 bases from V and 5 bases from J, with 17 bases between. The CDR3 protein is CASSIWTWVGDQPQHF. CDR3 DNA: TGTGCCAGTAGTATCTGGACGTGGGTCGGAGATCAGCCCCAGCATTTT.

The rearrangement uses TRBV12-3 or TRBV12-4 and TRBJ2-2; D unresolved. The CDR3 contains 13 residues. Deletions cut 8 bases from V and 4 bases from J, with 11 bases between. In DNA, the CDR3 is TGTGCCAGCCGATTTTCTTTCACCGGGGAGCTGTTTTTT. Protein sequence: CASRFSFTGELFF.

The rearrangement uses TRBV4-1 and TRBJ1-4; 8 bases agree with TRBD1. This CDR3 is 16 amino acids long. Germline CDR1 MGHRA, CDR2 YSYEKL. The junction had 11 bases not matched to a gene; V was cut back by 5 bases and J by 6 bases. For the CDR3, the DNA is TGCGCCAGCAGCACCTACAGGGGGAAGGTGGATGAAAAACTGTTTTTT. Amino acid sequence: CASSTYRGKVDEKLFF.

This clonotype was counted ten times or more. The chain carries TRBV12-3 or TRBV12-4 and TRBJ1-1; D possibly corresponds to TRBD1 (5 bases). The V end was cut by 2 bases, the J end by 1 base, with 11 bases between. The CDR3 sequence is 15 residues long. The CDR3 DNA reads as TGTGCCAGCAGTTTATCGGGACTGAAGAACACTGAAGCTTTCTTT. This encodes CASSLSGLKNTEAFF.

The chain joins TRBV11-2 to TRBJ2-7; D unresolved. Trimming cost V 5 bases and J 3 bases, with 8 bases left between them. From germline, CDR1 is SGHAT and CDR2 FQNNGV. This CDR3 is built from 12 residues. CDR3 region: CASSPRVYEQYV. In DNA form, the CDR3 reads TGTGCCAGCAGCCCCCGGGTCTACGAGCAGTACGTC.

A few counts support this clonotype. The gene calls are TRBV7-9 and TRBJ2-3; D unclear. The CDR3 has 11 residues. Trimming removed 7 bases at V and 8 bases at J, with 10 bases between. The germline V gene encodes CDR1 SEHNR and CDR2 FQNEAQ (reference sequence). The CDR3, as DNA: TGTGCCAGCACCGAAGCGAGTACGCAGTATTTT. The encoded protein is CASTEASTQYF.

This clonotype was detected a few times. V usage is TRBV5-1 and J usage is TRBJ2-3; 7 positions match TRBD1. Trimming removed 5 bases from V and 0 bases from J; junction bases left unmatched: 6. Germline V CDR1 and CDR2: SGHRS, YFSETQ. The CDR3 consists of 15 residues. The CDR3 nucleotides are TGCGCCAGCAGAAAGACAGGGCCCAGCACAGATACGCAGTATTTT. Translating it yields CASRKTGPSTDTQYF. Filled out from reference TRBV5-1 and TRBJ2-3, the complete variable domain reads KAGVTQTPRYLIKTRGQQVTLSCSPISGHRSVSWYQQTPGQGLQFLFEYFSETQRNKGNFPGRFSGRQFSNSRSEMNVSTLELGDSALYLCASRKTGPSTDTQYFGPGTRLTVL.

The V call is TRBV11-2, the J call TRBJ2-7; D uncertain. CDR3 length equals 13 residues. The ends were cut back, 1 base at V and 2 bases at J, with 6 bases in the middle. Germline values: CDR1 SGHAT, CDR2 FQNNGV. CDR3 protein: CASSLGRAYEQYF. CDR3 bases: TGTGCCAGCAGCTTAGGACGGGCCTACGAGCAGTACTTC.

This clonotype has more than one count but fewer than ten. V usage is TRBV7-2 and J usage is TRBJ2-4; D is uncertain. V was pared by 5 bases and J by 7 bases, with 12 bases between. The germline V gene has CDR1 SGHTA and CDR2 FQGNSA. The length of the CDR3 is 13 residues. The CDR3 reads CASSVADTNIQYF. DNA for the CDR3: TGTGCCAGCAGCGTGGCGGATACGAACATTCAGTACTTC.

The rearrangement links TRBV6-5 to TRBJ1-1; D might be TRBD1 (5 bases). The CDR3 runs 14 residues. V shed 0 bases and J shed 6 bases, with 11 bases lying between them. Germline assignment: CDR1 MNHEY and CDR2 SVGAGI. CDR3 nucleotides: TGTGCCAGCAGTTACTCAACGGGACGCTCTGAAGCTTTCTTT. Amino acids: CASSYSTGRSEAFF.

The table lists this clonotype with a few counts. V gene TRBV7-2 combines with J gene TRBJ2-1; 7 bases line up with TRBD2. Trimming took 1 base from V and 4 from J; bases not matched to a gene: 7. Germline V lookup: CDR1 SGHTA, CDR2 FQGNSA. CDR3 length: 16 residues. In nucleotides, the CDR3 is TGTGCCAGCAGCTTAGACCCTAGCGGAGGATACAATGAGCAGTTCTTC. Amino acids: CASSLDPSGGYNEQFF.

This clonotype was seen repeatedly, ten times or more. This chain connects TRBV7-2 to TRBJ2-1; 11 bases are shared with TRBD2. CDR1 is SGHTA, CDR2 FQGNSA, per germline. The CDR3 spans 17 residues. The J segment lost 0 bases and the V segment lost 5 bases, leaving 6 bases of the junction unmatched. In DNA, the CDR3 is TGTGCCAGCAGCCAACCGGGACTAGCGGCCTCCTACAATGAGCAGTTCTTC. The encoded protein is CASSQPGLAASYNEQFF.

This clonotype appeared a few times. The V and J genes are TRBV6-2 or TRBV6-3 and TRBJ2-1; 14 bases agree with TRBD2. CDR3 length equals 17 residues. V lost 4 bases and J lost 6; bases outside the gene matches: 8. The germline V gene has CDR1 MNHEY and CDR2 SVGEGT. DNA for the CDR3: TGTGCCAGCAGTTTCCCAGGACTAGCGGGAGGCCTCAATGAGCAGTTCTTC. This encodes CASSFPGLAGGLNEQFF.

The chain couples TRBV10-3 to TRBJ1-1; 7 bases line up with TRBD1. The germline CDR1 and CDR2 sequences are ENHRY and SYGVKD. The V and J ends lost 6 bases and 1 base, in that order; junction bases with no gene match: 8. The CDR3 is 15 amino acids. CDR3: CAIRVSTGKNTEAFF. The CDR3 bases are TGTGCCATCAGAGTGTCGACAGGGAAGAACACTGAAGCTTTCTTT.

This chain links TRBV6-2 or TRBV6-3 with TRBJ2-7; the D is unclear. This CDR3 spans 13 amino acids. Germline values: CDR1 MNHEY, CDR2 SVGEGT. V lost 10 bases and J 6 bases, leaving 19 bases between the germline ends. The CDR3, as DNA: TGTGCCACCAAACCCCACGATGGGGTCGAGCAGTACTTC. This sequence encodes CATKPHDGVEQYF.